The 18 T cell receptor beta chains below come from one sample, sequenced in a study of T cell repertoires in cytomegalovirus infection. TCRdb itself ran the reads through MiXCR, one entry per CDR3 protein. The sample holds hundreds of thousands of distinct CDR3 sequences, about 24% seen once. The sample consisted of CD8+ T cells from PBMCs. The receptors shown here come from a human donor in good health (CMV status not recorded). Some clones in this sample may be carry-over from other donors' samples.

This chain uses TRBV20-1 with TRBJ1-1, with a possible D match to TRBD1 (6 bases). V was cut by 6 bases and J by 1 base, with 18 bases left in between. The CDR3 totals 15 residues. Germline V CDR1 and CDR2: DFQATT, SNEGSKA (reference sequence). CDR3 DNA sequence: TGCAGTGCCACGGGACACTCGGGATGGAACACTGAAGCTTTCTTT. Translating gives CSATGHSGWNTEAFF.

This sequence joins TRBV11-2 and TRBJ2-7; D ambiguous. The ends were cut back, 1 base at V and 5 bases at J, with 9 bases in the middle. From germline, CDR1 is SGHAT and CDR2 FQNNGV. The CDR3 consists of 13 residues. The DNA of the CDR3 is TGTGCCAGCAGCTTAGGGACGTCCAACGAGCAGTACGTC. Translating gives CASSLGTSNEQYV.

The rearrangement links TRBV28 to TRBJ2-3; D may be TRBD1 (6 bases). The CDR3 has 21 amino acids. Germline CDR1 is MDHEN and CDR2 is SYDVKM. V was shortened by 0 bases and J by 7 bases, with 32 bases between the two germline ends. This CDR3 is CASSLCTGTHSSLGWPHTQYF. CDR3 DNA sequence: TGTGCCAGCAGTTTATGTACCGGGACACACTCTTCTTTGGGGTGGCCACATACGCAGTATTTT.

Comment on this clonotype: An end of the junction does not agree with germline; a read error may underlie this. V usage is TRBV7-4 and J usage is TRBJ1-1, with a possible D match to TRBD1 (6 bases). Germline V gene data show CDR1 as SGHVT and CDR2 as SQSDAQ. The CDR3 contains 18 residues. The CDR3 DNA is TGTGCCAGCAGCTTGACCGGTGGGGGGCGAGGCCGGAACACTGGAGCTTTCTTT. Amino acids: CASSLTGGGRGRNTGAFF.

This clonotype was counted only a few times. J is TRBJ1-5 and V is TRBV29-1; D perhaps matches TRBD1 (5 bases). Germline V lookup: CDR1 SQVTM, CDR2 ANQGSEA. The CDR3 totals 14 residues. Trimming pared 0 bases from V and 7 bases from J, leaving 13 bases between. The CDR3 bases are TGCAGCGTTGAAGAGGATTGGGGGGACCAGCCCCAGCATTTT. It codes for CSVEEDWGDQPQHF.

The table lists this clonotype with many counts. The genes are TRBV6-4 and TRBJ2-1; D may be TRBD1 or TRBD2 (5 bases each). Per germline, CDR1 MRHNA and CDR2 SNTAGT. This CDR3 is built from 16 residues. With 3 bases removed from V and 0 bases from J, the gap between germline ends came to 12 bases. Here the CDR3 DNA reads TGTGCCAGCAGTGAAAGCGCAGGGAGCTCCTACAATGAGCAGTTCTTC. It is translated as CASSESAGSSYNEQFF.

This clonotype was seen a handful of times. The chain combines TRBV12-5 with TRBJ1-5; D not resolved. Trimming took off 1 base at V and 5 bases at J, with 9 bases between the two ends. CDR1 is LGHNT and CDR2 is FRNRAP in the germline V gene. The CDR3 is 14 residues long. The CDR3 nucleotides are TGTGCTAGTGGTTTGGACGCTCAGGATCAGCCCCAGCATTTT. This codes for CASGLDAQDQPQHF.

This clonotype was counted many times. This may stem from a read error, because a much larger clone lies one nucleotide away. The rearrangement joins TRBV7-6 to TRBJ1-2; D gene ambiguous. Germline V gives CDR1 SGHVS, CDR2 FNYEAQ. V was pared by 5 bases and J by 3 bases, with 4 bases between. CDR3 length: 11 residues. This CDR3 is CASSADYGYTF. The CDR3 DNA is TGTGCCAGCAGCGCCGACTATGGCTACACCTTC.

This clonotype was recorded many times. The chain joins TRBV10-2 to TRBJ2-1; D uncertain. The CDR3 extends over 10 amino acids. Trimming stripped 2 bases from V and 12 bases from J, with 5 bases between. Germline CDR1 reads WSHSY; CDR2 reads SAAADI. CDR3 in DNA: TGCGCCAGCAGTGAGGGACGGCAGTTCTTC. Translating gives CASSEGRQFF.

This clonotype was counted many times. CDR3 amino acids: CASTRGGEETQYF. DNA for the CDR3: TGTGCCAGCACTCGGGGGGGCGAAGAGACCCAGTACTTC. The genes are TRBV28 and TRBJ2-5; 8 nucleotides agree with TRBD2. The CDR3 has 13 amino acids. Germline V CDR1 and CDR2: MDHEN, SYDVKM. V dropped 7 bases and J dropped 3; count of bases not matched to a gene: 4.

This chain connects TRBV28 to TRBJ1-6, with TRBD1 matching 7 bases. The CDR3 has 14 residues. Trimming took 2 bases from V and 9 from J; bases not matched to a gene: 4. The germline V gene encodes CDR1 MDHEN and CDR2 SYDVKM. In DNA, the CDR3 is TGTGCCAGCAGTTTACTGGGACAGATTTCACCCCTCCACTTT. The encoded protein is CASSLLGQISPLHF.

This clonotype was observed a handful of times. The genes are TRBV6-2 or TRBV6-3 and TRBJ1-4; perhaps TRBD1 as D (6 bases). V was pared by 8 bases and J by 8 bases, with 21 bases between. The CDR3 is 15 residues long. Looked up from germline, CDR1 is MNHEY and CDR2 is SVGEGT. CDR3: CASVKRQEVKEKLFF. The CDR3 DNA reads as TGTGCCAGCGTCAAGCGACAGGAGGTAAAAGAAAAACTGTTTTTT.

The rearrangement uses TRBV6-2 or TRBV6-3 and TRBJ2-1, with 7 positions matching TRBD2. Germline CDR1 MNHEY, CDR2 SVGEGT. This CDR3 has 16 residues. After removal of 2 bases from V and 0 bases from J, the junction contained 4 bases not matched to a gene. Here the CDR3 DNA reads TGTGCCAGCAGTTACGGGCGCGGGGGCTCCTACAATGAGCAGTTCTTC. Amino acid sequence: CASSYGRGGSYNEQFF.

Turning to this clonotype: This may be a read error, as it is one base from a much larger clone. Since no conserved phenylalanine or tryptophan closes the CDR3, a read error is the likely cause. The J gene is TRBJ2-2, the V gene TRBV7-9, with D uncertain. CDR3 length equals 14 residues. Looked up from germline, CDR1 is SEHNR and CDR2 is FQNEAQ (reference sequence). Trimming pared 3 bases from V and 4 bases from J, leaving 9 bases between. CDR3 protein: CASSFVEGTGELFI. The CDR3 coding sequence is TGTGCCAGCAGCTTTGTGGAAGGCACCGGGGAGCTGTTTATT.

The V and J genes are TRBV7-6 and TRBJ2-7, with 10 bases matching TRBD1. The CDR3 is made up of 15 amino acids. Trimming at V came to 5 bases and at J to 3 bases, leaving 7 bases not matched to a gene. CDR1 is SGHVS and CDR2 is FNYEAQ in the germline V gene. The CDR3: CASSEIWTGGYEQYF. DNA of the CDR3: TGTGCCAGCAGCGAAATCTGGACAGGGGGCTACGAGCAGTACTTC. Full variable domain (missing parts from reference TRBV7-6 and TRBJ2-7): GAGVSQSPRYKVTKRGQDVALRCDPISGHVSLYWYRQALGQGPEFLTYFNYEAQQDKSGLPNDRFSAERPEGSISTLTIQRTEQRDSAMYRCASSEIWTGGYEQYFGPGTRLTVT.

The table lists this clonotype with a few counts. V is TRBV29-1 and J is TRBJ1-2, with 9 bases identical to TRBD1. CDR3 length equals 15 residues. From germline, CDR1 is SQVTM and CDR2 ANQGSEA. V was clipped by 5 bases and J by 7 bases; unmatched bases: 14. This CDR3 is CSVKSGTGTPGGYTF. The CDR3 nucleotides read TGCAGCGTTAAGTCCGGGACAGGGACTCCTGGTGGCTACACCTTC.

The chain has TRBV15 and TRBJ2-5; no clear D. This CDR3 has 13 residues. Germline V gene lookup returns CDR1 LNHNV and CDR2 YYDKDF (reference sequence). Trimming cost V 1 base and J 7 bases, with 10 bases left between them. The CDR3 sequence is CATSRASPGTQYF. In DNA form, the CDR3 reads TGTGCCACCAGCAGAGCCTCCCCGGGGACCCAGTACTTC. The entire variable domain, with the rest obtained from reference TRBV15 and TRBJ2-5, is as follows: DAMVIQNPRYQVTQFGKPVTLSCSQTLNHNVMYWYQQKSSQAPKLLFHYYDKDFNNEADTPDNFQSRRPNTSFCFLDIRSPGLGDTAMYLCATSRASPGTQYFGPGTRLLVL.

The V gene is TRBV29-1, the J gene TRBJ1-2, with D possibly being TRBD1 (5 bases). Germline CDR1 is SQVTM and CDR2 is ANQGSEA. There are 14 residues in the CDR3. V gave up 0 bases and J gave up 6 bases, with 14 bases separating them. The CDR3 DNA reads TGCAGCGTTGAAGATCGTGGGGGGGAGGATGGCTACACCTTC. It encodes CSVEDRGGEDGYTF.